Listed here are 7 T cell receptor beta chains from one sample, sequenced in a study of blood T cell repertoires in COVID-19. TCRdb's table, derived via immunoSEQ multiplex PCR, lists solely in-frame clones and lacks some. Here the sample spans a few hundred thousand clones, roughly four fifths being singletons. Sequencing was done on a sample of PBMCs or T cells enriched from blood (not recorded which). These receptors were obtained from a man aged 30 to 39 with acute COVID-19.

The V call is TRBV2, the J call TRBJ2-7; 7 bases agree with TRBD1. CDR1 is SNHLY and CDR2 is FYNNEI in the germline V gene. This CDR3 spans 14 amino acids. J gave up 3 bases and V 5 bases, and 7 bases lay outside the gene matches. The CDR3 sequence is CASSRGQAFYEQYV. The CDR3 DNA reads as TGTGCCAGCAGTCGAGGACAGGCGTTCTACGAGCAGTACGTC.

The rearrangement uses TRBV10-1 and TRBJ1-1; D is perhaps TRBD1 (6 bases). The CDR3 sequence is 19 residues long. The germline V gene has CDR1 WNHNN and CDR2 SYGVQD (reference sequence). V dropped 2 bases and J dropped 2 bases, with 24 bases sitting between them. CDR3 bases: TGCGCCAGCAGTGAGGGTATACCCGGCACAGGGCAGACTAACACTGAAGCTTTCTTT. It codes for CASSEGIPGTGQTNTEAFF.

The chain carries TRBV2 and TRBJ1-2, with 10 bases identical to TRBD1. Per germline, CDR1 SNHLY and CDR2 FYNNEI. V trimming: 0 bases; J trimming: 5 bases; junction bases outside the gene matches: 3. CDR3 length equals 15 residues. This chain's CDR3 is CASSEAGTGAYGYTF. The CDR3 DNA follows: TGTGCCAGCAGTGAAGCGGGGACAGGGGCGTATGGCTACACCTTC.

This chain connects TRBV19 to TRBJ1-2; 9 nucleotides agree with TRBD1. The germline V gene encodes CDR1 LNHDA and CDR2 SQIVND (reference sequence). The CDR3 is 15 residues long. The trim removed 5 bases at V and 4 bases at J, leaving 8 bases unmatched. The CDR3 protein is CASSAPGQGFYGYTF. The CDR3 DNA is TGTGCCAGTAGTGCACCGGGACAGGGCTTCTATGGCTACACCTTC.

The chain carries TRBV19 and TRBJ1-4, with D possibly matching TRBD1 (5 bases). Trimming took 9 bases from V and 4 from J, leaving 18 bases between them. The CDR3 extends over 15 amino acids. Germline loops: CDR1 LNHDA, CDR2 SQIVND (reference sequence). CDR3 sequence (DNA): TGTGCCAGCAGGTTGATTGCAGGGCTTAATGAAAAACTGTTTTTT. This encodes CASRLIAGLNEKLFF.

The gene calls are TRBV7-6 and TRBJ2-6; D is perhaps TRBD1 (5 bases). V lost 3 bases and J lost 0, with 6 bases in between. In germline, CDR1 is SGHVS, CDR2 FNYEAQ. The CDR3 covers 15 residues. DNA for the CDR3: TGTGCCAGCAGCTTTAGGGGCTCTGGGGCCAACGTCCTGACTTTC. Protein: CASSFRGSGANVLTF. Full variable domain (outside the CDR3, taken from reference TRBV7-6 and TRBJ2-6): GAGVSQSPRYKVTKRGQDVALRCDPISGHVSLYWYRQALGQGPEFLTYFNYEAQQDKSGLPNDRFSAERPEGSISTLTIQRTEQRDSAMYRCASSFRGSGANVLTFGAGSRLTVL.

This rearrangement joins TRBV14 to TRBJ1-6; D unclear. The germline V gene has CDR1 SGHDN and CDR2 FVKESK. The CDR3 length is 15 residues. V lost 0 bases and J lost 4, with 7 bases in between. Here the CDR3 reads CASSQDHRYNSPLHF. For the CDR3, the DNA is TGTGCCAGCAGCCAAGATCATAGATATAATTCACCCCTCCACTTT.